This record concerns one T cell receptor beta chain sequence. Its antigen remains unidentified. This sample was taken from a study of T cell responses to AZD1222 COVID-19 vaccine. Notes on the study in general: Nearly half of spike-specific TCRs reportedly go after variant regions that carry no mutations. Donor demographics were predominantly white British with a female majority; clonal diversity may be underestimated.

The assay was immunoSEQ multiplex PCR, and TCRdb's table has in-frame clones only and misses some. The sample lists under 35,000 clones; approximately 87% were seen once. The sequence was obtained from an adult who received the AZD1222 COVID-19 vaccine. Sequenced material: peripheral blood, taken 28 days after the second AZD1222 dose.

CDR3 loop: CASSFPGPGSEKLFF. As DNA, the CDR3 is TGTGCCAGCAGCTTTCCAGGGCCCGGGAGTGAAAAACTGTTTTTT. This chain links TRBV5-8 with TRBJ1-4; D may be TRBD1 (5 bases). Between the trimmed V and J ends, which lost 2 bases and 7 bases, there was a span of 15 bases. The CDR3 totals 15 residues. CDR1 is SGHTS and CDR2 is YDEGEE in the germline V gene.